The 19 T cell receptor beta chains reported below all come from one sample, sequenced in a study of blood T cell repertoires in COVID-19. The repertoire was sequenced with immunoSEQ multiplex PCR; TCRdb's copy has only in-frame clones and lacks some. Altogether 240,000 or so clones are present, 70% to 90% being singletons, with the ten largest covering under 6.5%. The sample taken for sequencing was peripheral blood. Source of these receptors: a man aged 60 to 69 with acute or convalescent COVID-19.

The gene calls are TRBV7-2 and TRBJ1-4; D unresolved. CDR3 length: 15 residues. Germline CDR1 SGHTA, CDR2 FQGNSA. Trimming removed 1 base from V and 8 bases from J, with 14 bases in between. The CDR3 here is CASSLEIGSGEKLFF. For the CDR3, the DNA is TGTGCCAGCAGCTTAGAAATAGGGTCGGGAGAAAAACTGTTTTTT.

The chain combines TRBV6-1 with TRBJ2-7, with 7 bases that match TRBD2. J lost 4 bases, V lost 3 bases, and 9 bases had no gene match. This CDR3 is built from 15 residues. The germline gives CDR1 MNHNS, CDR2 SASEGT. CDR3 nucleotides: TGTGCCAGCAGTGATGCGAGCGGGGCCTCTTACGAGCAGTACTTC. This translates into CASSDASGASYEQYF.

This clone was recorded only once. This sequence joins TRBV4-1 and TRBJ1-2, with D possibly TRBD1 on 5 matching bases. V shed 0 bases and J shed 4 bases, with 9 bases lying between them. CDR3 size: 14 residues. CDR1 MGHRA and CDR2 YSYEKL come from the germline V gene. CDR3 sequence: CASSQEGPAYGYTF. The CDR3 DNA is TGCGCCAGCAGCCAAGAGGGGCCAGCCTATGGCTACACCTTC.

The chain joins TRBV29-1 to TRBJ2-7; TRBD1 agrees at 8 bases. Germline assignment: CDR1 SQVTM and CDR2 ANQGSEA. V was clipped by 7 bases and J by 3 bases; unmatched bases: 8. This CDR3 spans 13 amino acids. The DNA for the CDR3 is TGCAGCGCCGGACAGGGTATAGGCTACGAGCAGTACTTC. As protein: CSAGQGIGYEQYF.

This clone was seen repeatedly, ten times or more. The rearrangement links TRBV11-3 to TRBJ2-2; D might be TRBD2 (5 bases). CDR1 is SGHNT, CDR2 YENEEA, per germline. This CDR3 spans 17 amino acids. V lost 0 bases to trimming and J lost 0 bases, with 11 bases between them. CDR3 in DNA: TGTGCCAGCAGCTTAGATAGACGGACTTCGAACACCGGGGAGCTGTTTTTT. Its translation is CASSLDRRTSNTGELFF.

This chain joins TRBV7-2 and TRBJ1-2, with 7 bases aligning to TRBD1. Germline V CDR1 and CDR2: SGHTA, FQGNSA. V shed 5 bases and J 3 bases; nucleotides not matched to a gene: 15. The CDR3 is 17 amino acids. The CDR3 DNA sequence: TGTGCCAGCAGCCCGAGGACAGGACGATTATCCGACTATGGCTACACCTTC. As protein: CASSPRTGRLSDYGYTF.

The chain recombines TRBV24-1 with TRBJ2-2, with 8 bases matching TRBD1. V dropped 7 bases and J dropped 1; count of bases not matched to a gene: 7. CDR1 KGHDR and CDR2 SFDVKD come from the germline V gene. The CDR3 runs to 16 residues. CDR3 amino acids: CATSFPGTGNTGELFF. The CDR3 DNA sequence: TGTGCCACCAGCTTCCCAGGGACAGGGAACACCGGGGAGCTGTTTTTT.

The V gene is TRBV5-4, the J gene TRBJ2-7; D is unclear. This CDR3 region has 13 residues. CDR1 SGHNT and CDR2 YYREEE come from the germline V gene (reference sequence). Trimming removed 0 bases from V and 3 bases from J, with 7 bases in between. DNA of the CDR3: TGTGCCAGCAGCTTGGTCGGTCACTACGAGCAGTACTTC. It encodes CASSLVGHYEQYF.

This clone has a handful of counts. Here the CDR3 DNA reads TGTGCCAGCAGCTTGGAGGGGCGGGAAAAACTGTTTTTT. Amino acids: CASSLEGREKLFF. The chain links TRBV5-4 to TRBJ1-4, with D tentatively TRBD1 (5 bases). The CDR3 has 13 residues. The V gene's germline CDR1 is SGHNT and CDR2 YYREEE (reference sequence). Trimming pared 0 bases from V and 8 bases from J, leaving 8 bases between.

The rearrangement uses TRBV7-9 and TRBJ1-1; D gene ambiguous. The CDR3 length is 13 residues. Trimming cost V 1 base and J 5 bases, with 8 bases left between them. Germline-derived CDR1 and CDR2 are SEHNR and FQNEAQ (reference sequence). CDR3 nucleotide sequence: TGTGCCAGCAGCTTAGGTGGAGTAACTGAAGCTTTCTTT. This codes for CASSLGGVTEAFF.

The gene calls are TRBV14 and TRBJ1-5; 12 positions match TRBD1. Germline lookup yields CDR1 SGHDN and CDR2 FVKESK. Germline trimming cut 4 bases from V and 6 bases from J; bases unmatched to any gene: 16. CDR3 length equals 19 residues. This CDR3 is CASSRDRDRGPPGSQPQHF. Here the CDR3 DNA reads TGTGCCAGCAGCCGAGACCGGGACAGGGGGCCTCCGGGGTCTCAGCCCCAGCATTTT.

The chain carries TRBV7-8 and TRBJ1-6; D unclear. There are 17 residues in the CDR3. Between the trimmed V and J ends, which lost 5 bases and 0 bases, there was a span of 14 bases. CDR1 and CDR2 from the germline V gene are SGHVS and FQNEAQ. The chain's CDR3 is CASSPRARGSYNSPLHF. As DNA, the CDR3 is TGTGCCAGCAGCCCACGCGCCAGAGGCTCCTATAATTCACCCCTCCACTTT.

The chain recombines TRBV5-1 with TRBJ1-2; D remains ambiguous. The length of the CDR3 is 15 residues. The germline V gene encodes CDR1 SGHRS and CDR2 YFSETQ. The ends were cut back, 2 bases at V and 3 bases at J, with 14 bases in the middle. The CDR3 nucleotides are TGCGCCAGCAGCTTACGGGGAGGGAGCGACTATGGCTACACCTTC. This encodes CASSLRGGSDYGYTF.

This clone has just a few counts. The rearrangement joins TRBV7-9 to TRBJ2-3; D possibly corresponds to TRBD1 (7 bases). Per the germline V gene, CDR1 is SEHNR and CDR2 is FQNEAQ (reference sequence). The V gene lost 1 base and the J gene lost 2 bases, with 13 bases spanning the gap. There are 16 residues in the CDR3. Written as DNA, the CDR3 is TGTGCCAGCAGCTTAGGATCAGGGGGGCTCACAGATACGCAGTATTTT. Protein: CASSLGSGGLTDTQYF.

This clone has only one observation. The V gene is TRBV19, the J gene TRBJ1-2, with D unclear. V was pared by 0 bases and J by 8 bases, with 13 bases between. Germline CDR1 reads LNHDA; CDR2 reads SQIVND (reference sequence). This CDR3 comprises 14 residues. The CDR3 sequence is CASSIDREGRGYTF. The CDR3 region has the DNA TGTGCCAGTAGTATAGATCGCGAGGGTCGGGGCTACACCTTC.

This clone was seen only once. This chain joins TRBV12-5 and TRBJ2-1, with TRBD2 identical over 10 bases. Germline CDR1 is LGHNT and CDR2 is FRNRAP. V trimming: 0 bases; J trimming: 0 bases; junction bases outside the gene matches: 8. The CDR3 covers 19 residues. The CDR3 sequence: CASGLVTGTSDSSYNEQFF. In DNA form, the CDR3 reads TGTGCTAGTGGTTTGGTTACCGGGACTAGCGATTCCTCCTACAATGAGCAGTTCTTC.

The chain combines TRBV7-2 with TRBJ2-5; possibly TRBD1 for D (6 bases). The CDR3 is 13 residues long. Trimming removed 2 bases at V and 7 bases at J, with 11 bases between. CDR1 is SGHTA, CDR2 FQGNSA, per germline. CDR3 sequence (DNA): TGTGCCAGCAGCTTACGGACAGCAGTGACCCAGTACTTC. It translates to CASSLRTAVTQYF. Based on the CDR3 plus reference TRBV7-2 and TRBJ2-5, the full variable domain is GAGVSQSPSNKVTEKGKDVELRCDPISGHTALYWYRQSLGQGLEFLIYFQGNSAPDKSGLPSDRFSAERTGGSVSTLTIQRTQQEDSAVYLCASSLRTAVTQYFGPGTRLLVL.

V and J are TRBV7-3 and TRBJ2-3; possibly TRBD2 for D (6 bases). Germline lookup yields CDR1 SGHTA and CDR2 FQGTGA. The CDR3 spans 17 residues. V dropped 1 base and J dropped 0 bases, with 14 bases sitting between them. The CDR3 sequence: CASSLNRGGGSTDTQYF. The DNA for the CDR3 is TGTGCCAGCAGCTTAAACCGGGGAGGCGGGAGCACAGATACGCAGTATTTT.

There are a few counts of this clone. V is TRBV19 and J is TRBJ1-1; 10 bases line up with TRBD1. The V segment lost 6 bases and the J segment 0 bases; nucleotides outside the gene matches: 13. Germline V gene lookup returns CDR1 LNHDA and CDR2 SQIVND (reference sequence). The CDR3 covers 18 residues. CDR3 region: CASRDDRGHKPMNTEAFF. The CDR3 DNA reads TGTGCCAGTAGAGATGACAGGGGGCACAAACCAATGAACACTGAAGCTTTCTTT.